This passage covers 20 T cell receptor beta chains from one sample sequenced in a study of control samples from healthy donors and cancer patients. Clones were read by immunoSEQ multiplex PCR, and TCRdb kept only the in-frame ones, dropping some. The sample shows about 98,000 clones, around 80% of them seen only once. The sequencing input was blood. Source of these receptors: a man aged 60-69 years in good health.

The rearrangement joins TRBV28 to TRBJ2-1, with unresolved D. CDR3 length: 13 amino acids. Per the germline V gene, CDR1 is MDHEN and CDR2 is SYDVKM. V was shortened by 2 bases and J by 8 bases, with 10 bases between the two germline ends. In nucleotides, the CDR3 is TGTGCCAGCAGTTTACCCGACCTATATGAGCAGTTCTTC. Its translation: CASSLPDLYEQFF.

This clone came up once. The J gene is TRBJ1-1, the V gene TRBV11-2, with D unresolved. Per the germline V gene, CDR1 is SGHAT and CDR2 is FQNNGV. The CDR3 totals 15 residues. The ends were cut back, 5 bases at V and 0 bases at J, with 13 bases in the middle. As DNA, the CDR3 is TGTGCCAGCAGCCCCTTCCCGTTCATGAACACTGAAGCTTTCTTT. It is translated as CASSPFPFMNTEAFF.

The gene calls are TRBV29-1 and TRBJ2-7; D might be TRBD1 (6 bases). The V and J ends lost 3 bases and 3 bases respectively, with 12 bases between them. Germline CDR1 is SQVTM and CDR2 is ANQGSEA. The CDR3 is made up of 13 amino acids. The CDR3, as DNA: TGCAGCGTTGAGGTGTCAGGGGACTACGAGCAGTACTTC. Protein product: CSVEVSGDYEQYF.

This chain links TRBV4-1 with TRBJ2-5; D possibly corresponds to TRBD1 (5 bases). The CDR3 has 16 residues. Germline-derived CDR1 and CDR2 are MGHRA and YSYEKL. The ends were cut back, 7 bases at V and 5 bases at J, with 23 bases in the middle. The CDR3 region has the DNA TGCGCCAGCACACCAAGGGGTACGAGTAACCGGGAGACCCAGTACTTC. Its translation is CASTPRGTSNRETQYF.

The chain joins TRBV30 to TRBJ2-1, with D possibly being TRBD1 or TRBD2 (6 bases each). The CDR3 has 10 residues. From germline, CDR1 is GTSNPN and CDR2 SVGIG (reference sequence). Between the trimmed V and J ends, which lost 8 bases and 7 bases, there was a span of 9 bases. CDR3 sequence: CAGGPNEQFF. DNA of the CDR3: TGTGCCGGGGGGCCAAATGAGCAGTTCTTC.

For the CDR3, the DNA is TGTGCCAGCAGTTTGAAAGCGGGCTTTTTCTACGAGCAGTACTTC. It yields the protein CASSLKAGFFYEQYF. The chain has TRBV28 and TRBJ2-7; perhaps TRBD2 as D (6 bases). Germline loops: CDR1 MDHEN, CDR2 SYDVKM. The germline V and J ends were trimmed by 3 bases and 3 bases, with 15 bases remaining between them. The CDR3 contains 15 residues.

This chain links TRBV28 with TRBJ2-7; either TRBD1 or TRBD2 may fit D (5 bases each). Trimming stripped 4 bases from V and 4 bases from J, with 20 bases between. This CDR3 spans 16 amino acids. The V gene's germline CDR1 is MDHEN and CDR2 SYDVKM. The CDR3 coding sequence is TGTGCCAGCAGTTGGGGGTGGGGGTCCCCCACTTACGAGCAGTACTTC. Translation gives CASSWGWGSPTYEQYF.

This chain connects TRBV19 to TRBJ2-5, with D possibly matching TRBD2 (7 bases). The CDR3 is 15 amino acids. The germline V gene has CDR1 LNHDA and CDR2 SQIVND (reference sequence). V lost 3 bases and J 3 bases, leaving 14 bases between the germline ends. This chain's CDR3 is CASSISGGREETQYF. The DNA of the CDR3 is TGTGCCAGTAGTATTTCGGGGGGCCGTGAAGAGACCCAGTACTTC.

The gene calls are TRBV5-1 and TRBJ1-5; 7 positions match TRBD1. The CDR3 is made up of 15 amino acids. Trimming cost V 2 bases and J 6 bases; bases outside gene matches: 8. The germline V gene has CDR1 SGHRS and CDR2 YFSETQ. CDR3 nucleotides: TGCGCCAGCAGCTTAGAGGGGGCCTCGGTTCAGCCCCAGCATTTT. Amino acid sequence: CASSLEGASVQPQHF.

The chain has TRBV5-1 and TRBJ1-1; no reliable D call. V was cut by 1 base and J by 2 bases, with 9 bases left in between. The CDR3 runs to 14 residues. The germline V gene has CDR1 SGHRS and CDR2 YFSETQ. The CDR3 protein is CASSLSTDNTEAFF. CDR3 nucleotide sequence: TGCGCCAGCAGCTTGAGTACAGATAACACTGAAGCTTTCTTT.

The V and J genes are TRBV9 and TRBJ2-5; D unclear. The CDR3 has 12 amino acids. CDR1 and CDR2 from the germline V gene are SGDLS and YYNGEE. The V end was cut by 6 bases, the J end by 7 bases, with 13 bases between. The CDR3 DNA reads TGTGCCAGCACCAATTCCGTAGGGACCCAGTACTTC. Protein product: CASTNSVGTQYF.

The CDR3 region is CASSFGGRAVETQYF. CDR3 nucleotide sequence: TGTGCCAGCAGCTTCGGCGGGAGGGCCGTGGAGACCCAGTACTTC. The V and J genes are TRBV5-4 and TRBJ2-5; 9 bases are a match to TRBD2. Germline assignment: CDR1 SGHNT and CDR2 YYREEE (reference sequence). The V gene end was trimmed by 2 bases and the J gene end by 5 bases; junction bases not matched to a gene: 7. The CDR3 has 15 amino acids. The variable domain in full, with the rest retrieved from reference TRBV5-4 and TRBJ2-5, is ETGVTQSPTHLIKTRGQQVTLRCSSQSGHNTVSWYQQALGQGPQFIFQYYREEENGRGNFPPRFSGLQFPNYSSELNVNALELDDSALYLCASSFGGRAVETQYFGPGTRLLVL.

This chain connects TRBV11-2 to TRBJ2-7, with 7 bases that match TRBD1. Germline V gene lookup returns CDR1 SGHAT and CDR2 FQNNGV. The CDR3 has 14 residues. With 4 bases clipped from V and 2 bases from J, the junction kept 5 bases outside the gene matches. As DNA, the CDR3 is TGTGCCAGCAGCTCCGGGACAGAGACCTACGAGCAGTACTTC. Its translation is CASSSGTETYEQYF.

This chain links TRBV7-9 with TRBJ2-1; 10 nucleotides match TRBD2. J lost 1 base, V lost 5 bases, and 14 bases had no gene match. CDR1 SEHNR and CDR2 FQNEAQ come from the germline V gene (reference sequence). This CDR3 is 19 amino acids long. Here the CDR3 reads CASSDRLGASGSSYNEQFF. The CDR3 DNA follows: TGTGCCAGCAGCGACCGGCTAGGGGCTAGCGGGAGTTCCTACAATGAGCAGTTCTTC.

The CDR3 sequence: CATSRGDSRIYGYTF. The DNA of the CDR3 is TGTGCCACCAGCAGAGGTGACAGCAGAATATATGGCTACACCTTC. The chain is built from TRBV15 and TRBJ1-2, with D possibly TRBD1 on 5 matching bases. The length of the CDR3 is 15 residues. Germline CDR1 reads LNHNV; CDR2 reads YYDKDF (reference sequence). Deletions cut 1 base from V and 5 bases from J, with 14 bases between.

This sequence joins TRBV14 and TRBJ2-7, with D possibly matching TRBD1 (6 bases). This CDR3 comprises 13 residues. V was cut by 1 base and J by 5 bases, with 9 bases left in between. CDR1 is SGHDN, CDR2 FVKESK, per germline. CDR3 nucleotide sequence: TGTGCCAGCAGCCAAGGGACAGTCAACGAGCAGTACTTC. Its protein product is CASSQGTVNEQYF. The full variable domain, completed using reference TRBV14 and TRBJ2-7, is EAGVTQFPSHSVIEKGQTVTLRCDPISGHDNLYWYRRVMGKEIKFLLHFVKESKQDESGMPNNRFLAERTGGTYSTLKVQPAELEDSGVYFCASSQGTVNEQYFGPGTRLTVT.

This chain links TRBV19 with TRBJ1-1; a weak D match, TRBD1 (6 bases). Germline assignment: CDR1 LNHDA and CDR2 SQIVND (reference sequence). The CDR3 has 13 residues. V lost 7 bases and J 5 bases, leaving 14 bases between the germline ends. For the CDR3, the DNA is TGTGCCAGTACATTGCGGGGGGCGACTGAAGCTTTCTTT. Translating gives CASTLRGATEAFF.

V gene TRBV5-6 combines with J gene TRBJ2-7; D is undetermined. CDR3 length: 13 amino acids. Germline assignment: CDR1 SGHDT and CDR2 YYEEEE. Trimming shortened V by 0 bases and J by 3 bases, and 7 bases separated the two germline ends. CDR3 residues: CASSLVAGYEQYF. The CDR3 DNA sequence: TGTGCCAGCAGCTTGGTGGCAGGCTACGAGCAGTACTTC.

The V call is TRBV18, the J call TRBJ1-5; D gene uncertain. V lost 6 bases to trimming and J lost 3 bases, with 9 bases between them. Germline values: CDR1 KGHSH, CDR2 LQKENI. The CDR3 runs to 13 residues. CDR3 sequence reads: CASSRTVNQPQHF. DNA for the CDR3: TGTGCCAGCTCCCGAACAGTCAATCAGCCCCAGCATTTT.

This clone appeared a few times. The chain links TRBV9 to TRBJ2-5, with D perhaps TRBD1 (6 bases). This CDR3 is built from 14 residues. The germline V and J ends were trimmed by 0 bases and 5 bases, with 11 bases remaining between them. The germline V gene encodes CDR1 SGDLS and CDR2 YYNGEE. In DNA form, the CDR3 reads TGTGCCAGCAGCGTAGCACAGGGCTGGGAGACCCAGTACTTC. As protein: CASSVAQGWETQYF.